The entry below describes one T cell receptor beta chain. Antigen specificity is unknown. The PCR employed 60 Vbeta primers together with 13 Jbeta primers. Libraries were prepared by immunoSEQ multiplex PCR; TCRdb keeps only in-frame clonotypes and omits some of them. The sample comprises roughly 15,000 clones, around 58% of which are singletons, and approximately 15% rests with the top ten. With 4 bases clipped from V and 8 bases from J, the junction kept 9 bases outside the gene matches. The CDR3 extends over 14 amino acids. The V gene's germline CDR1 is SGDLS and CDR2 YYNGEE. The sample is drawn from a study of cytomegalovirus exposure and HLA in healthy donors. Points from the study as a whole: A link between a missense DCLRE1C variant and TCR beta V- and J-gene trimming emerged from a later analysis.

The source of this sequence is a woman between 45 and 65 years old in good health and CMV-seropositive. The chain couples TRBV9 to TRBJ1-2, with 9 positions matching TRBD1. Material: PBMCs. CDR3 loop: CASSTRWTGEGYTF. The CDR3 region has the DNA TGTGCCAGCAGCACCCGATGGACAGGGGAAGGCTACACCTTC.